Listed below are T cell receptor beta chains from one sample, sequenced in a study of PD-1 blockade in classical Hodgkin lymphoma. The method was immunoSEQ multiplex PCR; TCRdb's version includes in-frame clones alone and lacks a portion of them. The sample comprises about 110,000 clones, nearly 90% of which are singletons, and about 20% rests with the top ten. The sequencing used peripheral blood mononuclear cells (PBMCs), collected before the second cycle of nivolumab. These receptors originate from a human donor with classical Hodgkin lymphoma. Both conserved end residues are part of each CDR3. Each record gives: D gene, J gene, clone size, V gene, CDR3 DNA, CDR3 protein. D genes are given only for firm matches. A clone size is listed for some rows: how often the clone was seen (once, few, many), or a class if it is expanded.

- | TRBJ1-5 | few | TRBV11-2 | TGTGCCAGCAGCTTAGGGCAGGGCAATCAGCCCCAGCATTTT | CASSLGQGNQPQHF
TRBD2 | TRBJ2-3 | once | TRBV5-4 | TGTGCCAGCAGCCCGACTAGCGGGAGAGCAGATACGCAGTATTTT | CASSPTSGRADTQYF
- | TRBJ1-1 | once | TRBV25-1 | TGTGCCAGCAGTGGGACGGAGAACACTGAAGCTTTCTTT | CASSGTENTEAFF
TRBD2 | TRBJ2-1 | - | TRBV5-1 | TGCGCCAGCAGCATTTCCGGGACTAGGACGAATGAGCAGTTCTTC | CASSISGTRTNEQFF
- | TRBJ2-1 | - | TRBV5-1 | TGCGCCAGCAGCTTGGGAACCGGGACTCCCAATGAGCAGTTCTTC | CASSLGTGTPNEQFF
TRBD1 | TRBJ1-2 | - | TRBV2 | TGTGCCAGCAGTGAGGACAGGGGATTCTATGGCTACACCTTC | CASSEDRGFYGYTF
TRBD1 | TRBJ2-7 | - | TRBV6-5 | TGTGCCAGCAGCCCCCCTGGACAGGGAACGAGCGAGCAGTACTTC | CASSPPGQGTSEQYF
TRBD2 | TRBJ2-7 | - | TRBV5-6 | TGTGCCAGCAGCTTGCCCGGACTAGCGGGATTCAACGAGCAGTACTTC | CASSLPGLAGFNEQYF
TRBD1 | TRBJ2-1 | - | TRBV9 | TGTGCCAGCAGCCCCGAAAAGGGACAGGACCATTACAATGAGCAGTTCTTC | CASSPEKGQDHYNEQFF
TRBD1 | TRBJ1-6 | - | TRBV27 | TGTGCCAGCAGTAGACAGGGTTCCGTATATAATTCACCCCTCCACTTT | CASSRQGSVYNSPLHF
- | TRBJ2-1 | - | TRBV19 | TGTGCCAGTAGTATCGGGACAAACCCTTCCCATGAGCAGTTCTTC | CASSIGTNPSHEQFF
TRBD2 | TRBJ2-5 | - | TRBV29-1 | TGCAGCGTTGAAGGCGGGAGAAGGGAGACCCAGTACTTC | CSVEGGRRETQYF
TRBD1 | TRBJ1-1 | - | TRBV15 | TGTGCCACCAGCAGAGGTACAGGGGCTGAAGCTTTCTTT | CATSRGTGAEAFF
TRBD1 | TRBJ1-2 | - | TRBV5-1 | TGCGCCAGCAGCGACAACCCGGGACAGGGGCACTATGGCTACACCTTC | CASSDNPGQGHYGYTF
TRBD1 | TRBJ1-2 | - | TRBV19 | TGTGCCAGTACCACCCGGGGACAGGGGGTTGGCTACACCTTC | CASTTRGQGVGYTF
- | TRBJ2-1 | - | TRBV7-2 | TGTGCCAGCAGCTTAGCTAGAGAGTACAATGAGCAGTTCTTC | CASSLAREYNEQFF
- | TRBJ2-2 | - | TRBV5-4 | TGTGCCAGCAGTTCTTCCGGGGAGCTGTTTTTT | CASSSSGELFF
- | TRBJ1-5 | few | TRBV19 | TGTGCCAGTAACCCGGGACGGAGAAATCAGCCCCAGCATTTT | CASNPGRRNQPQHF
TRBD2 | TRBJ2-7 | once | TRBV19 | TGTGCCAGTAGTATAGAAGCGGGAGCCTACGAGCAGTACTTC | CASSIEAGAYEQYF
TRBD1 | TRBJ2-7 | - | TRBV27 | TGTGCCAGCAGCCCCCGGACAGGGGGAAACGAGCAGTACTTC | CASSPRTGGNEQYF
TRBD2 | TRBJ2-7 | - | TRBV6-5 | TGTGCCAGCGGCCCTCCTAGCGGGAGGGCCTACGAGCAGTACTTC | CASGPPSGRAYEQYF
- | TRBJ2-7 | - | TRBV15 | TGTGCCACCAGCAGAGATTGGGGCCACTACGAGCAGTACTTC | CATSRDWGHYEQYF
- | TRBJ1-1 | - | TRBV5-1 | TGCGCCAGCAGCTTGGGGCAGAGGAACACTGAAGCTTTCTTT | CASSLGQRNTEAFF
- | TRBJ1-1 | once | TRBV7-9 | TGTGCCAGCAGCTTAGGGACGGGGAACACTGAAGCTTTCTTT | CASSLGTGNTEAFF
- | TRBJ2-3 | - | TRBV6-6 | TGTGCCAGCAGTCCTAGGGTTACGCAGTATTTT | CASSPRVTQYF
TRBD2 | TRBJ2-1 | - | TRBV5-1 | TGCGCCAGCAGCCTACAACTCACTAGCGGCCCGGTCAGGGGATTGTTCTTC | CASSLQLTSGPVRGLFF
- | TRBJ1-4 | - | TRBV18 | TGTGCCAGCTCACCACCAGGGGGTAGTGAAAAACTGTTTTTT | CASSPPGGSEKLFF
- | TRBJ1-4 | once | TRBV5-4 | TGTGCCAGCAGCTTGGAGCACAGGACTAATGAAAAACTGTTTTTT | CASSLEHRTNEKLFF
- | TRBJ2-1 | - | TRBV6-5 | TGTGCCAGCAGTCCCGGACGGAATGAGCAGTTCTTC | CASSPGRNEQFF
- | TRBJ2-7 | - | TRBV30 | TGTGCCTGGAGTTGGTTGGCTAGTAAGTCCTACGAGCAGTACTTC | CAWSWLASKSYEQYF
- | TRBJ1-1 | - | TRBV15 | TGTGCCACCAGCAGAGATCGGGTGAGGAACACTGAAGCTTTCTTT | CATSRDRVRNTEAFF
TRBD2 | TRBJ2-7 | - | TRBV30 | TGTGCCTGGAGTGTGGGCGGGAGGGCCTCTTACGAGCAGTACTTC | CAWSVGGRASYEQYF
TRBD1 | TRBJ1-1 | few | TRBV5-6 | TGTGCCAGCAGCCTGGACAGGGGAGGTGCAGCTTTCTTT | CASSLDRGGAAFF
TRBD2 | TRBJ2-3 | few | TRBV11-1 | TGTGCCAGCAGCTCTTCCAGCGGGGAGACGCAGTATTTT | CASSSSSGETQYF
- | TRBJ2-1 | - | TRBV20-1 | TGCAGTGCTAGTAGAAACAATGAGCAGTTCTTC | CSASRNNEQFF
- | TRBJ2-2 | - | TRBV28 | TGTGCCAGCAGGTGGACGGGCGAGAACACCGGGGAGCTGTTTTTT | CASRWTGENTGELFF
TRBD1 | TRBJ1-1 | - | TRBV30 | TGTGCCTGGACCGGGACAGGGAACACTGAAGCTTTCTTT | CAWTGTGNTEAFF
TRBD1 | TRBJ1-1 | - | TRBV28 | TGTGCCAGCAGTGGGATACGGACAGGGCATTTTACTGAAGCTTTCTTT | CASSGIRTGHFTEAFF
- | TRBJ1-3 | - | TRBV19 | TGTGCCAGTAGTATAGTACTCTCCGGAAACACCATATATTTT | CASSIVLSGNTIYF
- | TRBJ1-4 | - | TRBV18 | TGTGCCAGCTCACCTCTCCGGTTTGCAACTAATGAAAAACTGTTTTTT | CASSPLRFATNEKLFF
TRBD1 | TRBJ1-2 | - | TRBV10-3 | TGTGCCATCAGTGTAGGGACAGGGGCCCTCTATGGCTACACCTTC | CAISVGTGALYGYTF
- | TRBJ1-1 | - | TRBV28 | TGTGCCAGCAGTACACAGGGTCGGACTGAAGCTTTCTTT | CASSTQGRTEAFF
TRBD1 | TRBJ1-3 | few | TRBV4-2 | TGTGCCAGCAGCCCGGGACAGGGTATAAACACCATATATTTT | CASSPGQGINTIYF
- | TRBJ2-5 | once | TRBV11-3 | TGTGCCAGCAGCTTACAACCCCAACAGACCCAGTACTTC | CASSLQPQQTQYF
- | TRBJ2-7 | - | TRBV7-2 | TGTGCCAGCAGCTTCTTTGAGGGATTTTACGAGCAGTACTTC | CASSFFEGFYEQYF
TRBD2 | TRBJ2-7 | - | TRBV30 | TGTGCCGGAGCGGGGTTCGGGTGGGCTAACGAGCAGTACTTC | CAGAGFGWANEQYF
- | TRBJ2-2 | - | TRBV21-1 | TGTGCCAGCAGCAAAGTAAGGGGACAGGGGGTTGAGACCGGGGAGCTGTTTTTT | CASSKVRGQGVETGELFF
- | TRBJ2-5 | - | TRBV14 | TGTGCCAGCAGCCAAGGTTCCAAAAGGGACTCCTTGTACCAAGAGACCCAGTACTTC | CASSQGSKRDSLYQETQYF
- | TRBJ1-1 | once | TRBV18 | TGTGCCAGCTCACCGGGTCAGACTAAAAAATTGAACACTGAAGCTTTCTTT | CASSPGQTKKLNTEAFF
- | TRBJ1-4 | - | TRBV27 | TGTGCCAGCAGTTTTTCAGGGGTGAATGAAAAACTGTTTTTT | CASSFSGVNEKLFF
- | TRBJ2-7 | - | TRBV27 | TGTGCCAGCAGTTTATCATCGACAGGTACCTACGAGCAGTACTTC | CASSLSSTGTYEQYF
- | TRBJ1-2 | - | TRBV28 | TGTGCCAGCAGTCCCCGGACAGCTAACTATGGCTACACCTTC | CASSPRTANYGYTF
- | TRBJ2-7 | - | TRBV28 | TGTGCCAGCACCGCAGGGTACGAGCAGTACTTC | CASTAGYEQYF
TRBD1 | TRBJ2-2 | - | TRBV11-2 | TGTGCCAGCAGCCTCGGCACAGGGGTCCCCGGGGAGCTGTTTTTT | CASSLGTGVPGELFF
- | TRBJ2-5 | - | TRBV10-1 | TGCGCCAGCAGTGAGTCGATTTATCAAGAGACCCAGTACTTC | CASSESIYQETQYF
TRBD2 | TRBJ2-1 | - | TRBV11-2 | TGTGCCAGCAGCAGAGGCGGGAGCTCCTACAATGAGCAGTTCTTC | CASSRGGSSYNEQFF
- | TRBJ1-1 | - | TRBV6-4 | TGTGCCAGCAGTTACAGGGATGGCACTGAAGCTTTCTTT | CASSYRDGTEAFF
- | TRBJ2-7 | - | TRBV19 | TGTGCCAGTTCACAAGGAAATGCCTACGAGCAGTACTTC | CASSQGNAYEQYF
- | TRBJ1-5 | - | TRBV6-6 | TGTGCCAGCAGTCCGACATTGCCCGGCAATCAGCCCCAGCATTTT | CASSPTLPGNQPQHF